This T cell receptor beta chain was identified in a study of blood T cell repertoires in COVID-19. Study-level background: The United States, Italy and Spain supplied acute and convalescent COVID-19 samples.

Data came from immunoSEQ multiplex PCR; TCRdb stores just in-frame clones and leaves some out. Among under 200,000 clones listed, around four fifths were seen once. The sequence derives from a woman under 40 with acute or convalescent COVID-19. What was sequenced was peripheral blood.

The CDR3 DNA sequence: TGTGCCAGCTCTGGTGGCGGGCTGCACAATGAGCAGTTCTTC. As protein: CASSGGGLHNEQFF. The rearrangement uses TRBV7-3 and TRBJ2-1; tentative D call: TRBD2 (5 bases). Between the trimmed V and J ends, which lost 8 bases and 5 bases, there was a span of 16 bases. The CDR3 consists of 14 residues. Germline loops: CDR1 SGHTA, CDR2 FQGTGA.